These 8 T cell receptor beta chains were all obtained from the same sample, sequenced in a study of CD8 T cell repertoires and HIV-1 epitope variants. Their antigens remain unidentified. Only in-frame clones appear in the TCRdb table, and some are missing; sequencing was by immunoSEQ multiplex PCR. The table has under 6,000 clones, approximately 70% seen once; the top ten hold about 40%. The specimen sequenced was cultured CD8+ T cells derived from PBMCs. Source of these receptors: a male donor with HIV.

The chain recombines TRBV19 with TRBJ1-1; D gene ambiguous. V was shortened by 5 bases and J by 1 base, with 8 bases between the two germline ends. Germline-derived CDR1 and CDR2 are LNHDA and SQIVND (reference sequence). This CDR3 region has 13 residues. Here the CDR3 reads CASSLAANTEAFF. The CDR3, as DNA: TGTGCCAGTAGTTTGGCAGCGAACACTGAAGCTTTCTTT.

The rearrangement joins TRBV6-5 to TRBJ2-5, with a possible D match to TRBD1 (5 bases). The CDR3 covers 15 residues. Trimming removed 4 bases at V and 1 base at J, with 13 bases between. The germline V gene encodes CDR1 MNHEY and CDR2 SVGAGI. The CDR3 sequence is CASSSPTGSQETQYF. DNA for the CDR3: TGTGCCAGCAGTTCTCCTACAGGCAGCCAAGAGACCCAGTACTTC.

This clone showed up just once. V and J are TRBV4-1 and TRBJ2-3; D possibly uses TRBD1 or TRBD2 (5 bases each). Trimming stripped 0 bases from V and 4 bases from J, with 17 bases between. Germline values: CDR1 MGHRA, CDR2 YSYEKL. The CDR3 runs to 17 residues. The CDR3 bases are TGCGCCAGCAGCCAAGAAGTCCCAGGGACCGGGGCAGATACGCAGTATTTT. It specifies CASSQEVPGTGADTQYF.

The V call is TRBV25-1, the J call TRBJ1-2; no definite D call. Germline V gene sequence: CDR1 MGHDK, CDR2 SYGVNS. Trimming took 4 bases from V and 1 from J, leaving 10 bases between them. This CDR3 has 14 residues. The CDR3 protein is CASSGANYNYGYTF. CDR3 sequence (DNA): TGTGCCAGCAGTGGGGCCAATTATAACTATGGCTACACCTTC.

This clone was recorded a few times. V gene TRBV6-5 combines with J gene TRBJ2-7; 8 positions agree with TRBD2. The CDR3 contains 12 residues. Germline loops: CDR1 MNHEY, CDR2 SVGAGI. V trimming: 6 bases; J trimming: 6 bases; junction bases outside the gene matches: 4. DNA of the CDR3: TGTGCCAGCAGCCCGGGGGGGGGCGAGCAGTACTTC. It encodes CASSPGGGEQYF.

This chain uses TRBV4-1 with TRBJ1-1, with no clear D. The germline V gene encodes CDR1 MGHRA and CDR2 YSYEKL. V was shortened by 4 bases and J by 0 bases, with 6 bases between the two germline ends. The CDR3 has 13 amino acids. This chain's CDR3 is CASSPSLNTEAFF. CDR3 bases: TGCGCCAGCAGCCCTAGTCTGAACACTGAAGCTTTCTTT.

This chain uses TRBV27 with TRBJ2-1, with 7 bases aligning to TRBD2. There are 17 residues in the CDR3. The J segment lost 0 bases and the V segment lost 1 base, leaving 6 bases of the junction unmatched. The germline CDR1 and CDR2 sequences are MNHEY and SMNVEV (reference sequence). CDR3 bases: TGTGCCAGCAGTTTATGGGAGGGACCCAGCTCCTACAATGAGCAGTTCTTC. Protein: CASSLWEGPSSYNEQFF.

This chain connects TRBV7-8 to TRBJ1-3; TRBD1 aligns across 7 bases. The CDR3 is made up of 16 amino acids. Germline CDR1 and CDR2: SGHVS and FQNEAQ. V was pared by 5 bases and J by 0 bases, with 7 bases of the junction left unmatched. The CDR3 nucleotides are TGTGCCAGCAGCCCACAGGACAGGCCCTCTGGAAACACCATATATTTT. It codes for CASSPQDRPSGNTIYF.